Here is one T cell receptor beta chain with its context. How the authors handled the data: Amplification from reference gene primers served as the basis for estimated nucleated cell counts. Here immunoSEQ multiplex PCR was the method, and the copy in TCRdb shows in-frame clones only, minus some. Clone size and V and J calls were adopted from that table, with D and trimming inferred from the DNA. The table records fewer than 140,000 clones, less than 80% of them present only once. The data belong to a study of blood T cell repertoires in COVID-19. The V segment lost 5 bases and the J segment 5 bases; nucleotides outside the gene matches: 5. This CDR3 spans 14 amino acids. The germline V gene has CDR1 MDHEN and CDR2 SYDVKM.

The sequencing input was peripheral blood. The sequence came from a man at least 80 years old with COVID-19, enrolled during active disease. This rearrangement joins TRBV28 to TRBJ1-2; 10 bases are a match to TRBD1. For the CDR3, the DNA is TGTGCCAGCAGTCCAAGGGACAGGGGATATGGCTACACCTTC. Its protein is CASSPRDRGYGYTF.